This note documents a single T cell receptor beta chain sequence. The antigen is undetermined. CD8 cells regarded as naive lacked CD45RO, were positively chosen for CCR7, and omitted terminally differentiated effector memory CD45RA+ cells. Adult donors, all healthy and HIV-negative, had no recent acute infections or vaccinations. Per the germline V gene, CDR1 is PRHDT and CDR2 is FYEKMQ (reference sequence). V lost 4 bases, J lost 8 bases, and 17 bases lay in between. There are 15 residues in the CDR3. Original analysis: ImmunoSEQ junction-only sequences lacked quality scores, so their filtering differed. The repertoire was sequenced with immunoSEQ multiplex PCR; TCRdb's copy has only in-frame clones and lacks some. V and J calls and clone size follow that table, whereas D and trimming were derived from the DNA. The repertoire consists of 2 million to 2.5 million clones, with about 95% occurring once and the leading ten covering 0.85% to 1.3%.

This sample is drawn from a study of shared clonotypes between healthy human individuals. Study results and caveats: How much donors shared clonotypes was expected to be affected by sequencing depth. Four donors had 5% to 6% of their naive CD4 clonotypes in common.

The TCR originated in a man between 18 and 35 years old in good health. The V and J genes are TRBV13 and TRBJ1-4; D is ambiguous. Sequencing input: naive CD8+ T cells sorted from blood. The CDR3 DNA is TGTGCCAGCAGCTCCCGCGGAGGGTGGGAAGAAAAACTGTTTTTT. Translating it yields CASSSRGGWEEKLFF.